The rows below give T cell receptor beta chains drawn from one sample of a study of cytotoxic CD8 clonotypes in ibrutinib-treated CLL. The table came from immunoSEQ multiplex PCR; TCRdb's copy has only in-frame clones and leaves some out. The table shows around 30,000 clones, with 57% occurring only once. This sample comprised PBMCs, obtained before ibrutinib treatment. Source of these receptors: a human donor with chronic lymphocytic leukemia. The CDR3 runs from the conserved cysteine through the conserved F or W. The D gene is left open where the match is weak. Only part of the rows carry a size: once, few, many, or a class if the clone is expanded.

v_gene: TRBV19
d_gene: TRBD1
j_gene: TRBJ1-1
abundance: few
CDR3aa: CASTPGQMNTEAFF
CDR3nt: TGTGCCAGTACTCCGGGACAGATGAACACTGAAGCTTTCTTT

v_gene: TRBV27
d_gene: TRBD2
j_gene: TRBJ2-7
abundance: .
CDR3aa: CASSLTSGSINEQYF
CDR3nt: TGTGCCAGCAGTTTGACTAGCGGGAGTATCAACGAGCAGTACTTC

v_gene: TRBV7-9
d_gene: .
j_gene: TRBJ1-3
abundance: .
CDR3aa: CASSLGAGNTIYF
CDR3nt: TGTGCCAGCAGCTTAGGAGCTGGAAACACCATATATTTT

v_gene: TRBV2
d_gene: TRBD1
j_gene: TRBJ2-1
abundance: .
CDR3aa: CASAGQGADEQFF
CDR3nt: TGTGCCAGCGCGGGACAGGGGGCCGATGAGCAGTTCTTC

v_gene: TRBV7-9
d_gene: .
j_gene: TRBJ2-7
abundance: few
CDR3aa: CASSPARVDPTIGEQYF
CDR3nt: TGTGCCAGCAGCCCCGCCAGGGTGGACCCTACCATCGGCGAGCAGTACTTC

v_gene: TRBV6-5
d_gene: .
j_gene: TRBJ2-1
abundance: .
CDR3aa: CASGTNYNEQFF
CDR3nt: TGTGCCAGCGGGACGAACTACAATGAGCAGTTCTTC

v_gene: TRBV7-8
d_gene: .
j_gene: TRBJ1-2
abundance: .
CDR3aa: CASSLDPGRPYGYTF
CDR3nt: TGTGCCAGCAGCTTAGATCCTGGCAGGCCTTATGGCTACACCTTC

v_gene: TRBV7-9
d_gene: TRBD1
j_gene: TRBJ1-2
abundance: .
CDR3aa: CASSLRDRVNYGYTF
CDR3nt: TGTGCCAGCAGCTTAAGGGACAGGGTGAACTATGGCTACACCTTC

v_gene: TRBV7-9
d_gene: TRBD2
j_gene: TRBJ2-1
abundance: .
CDR3aa: CASRGLAGVSYNEQFF
CDR3nt: TGTGCCAGCAGGGGACTAGCGGGAGTATCCTACAATGAGCAGTTCTTC

v_gene: TRBV10-3
d_gene: .
j_gene: TRBJ2-5
abundance: few
CDR3aa: CAISVGWQETQYF
CDR3nt: TGTGCCATCAGTGTAGGGTGGCAAGAGACCCAGTACTTC

v_gene: TRBV2
d_gene: TRBD2
j_gene: TRBJ2-1
abundance: .
CDR3aa: CASRRGLAGGPYNEQFF
CDR3nt: TGTGCCAGCAGACGCGGACTAGCGGGGGGGCCCTACAATGAGCAGTTCTTC

v_gene: TRBV10-3
d_gene: .
j_gene: TRBJ1-2
abundance: .
CDR3aa: CAIRGRDSLYGYTF
CDR3nt: TGTGCCATCAGAGGGCGCGACAGCCTCTATGGCTACACCTTC

v_gene: TRBV6-5
d_gene: TRBD2
j_gene: TRBJ2-1
abundance: .
CDR3aa: CASSARLAVYNEQFF
CDR3nt: TGTGCCAGCAGCGCCCGACTAGCGGTTTACAATGAGCAGTTCTTC

v_gene: TRBV6-4
d_gene: .
j_gene: TRBJ1-5
abundance: .
CDR3aa: CASKFLRQAYQPQHF
CDR3nt: TGTGCCAGCAAGTTCTTACGACAGGCGTATCAGCCCCAGCATTTT

v_gene: TRBV6-6
d_gene: .
j_gene: TRBJ2-3
abundance: .
CDR3aa: CASRGPSTDTQYF
CDR3nt: TGTGCCAGCAGAGGGCCAAGCACAGATACGCAGTATTTT

v_gene: TRBV5-1
d_gene: .
j_gene: TRBJ2-3
abundance: .
CDR3aa: CASSFILTGSTDTQYF
CDR3nt: TGCGCCAGCAGCTTTATATTGACAGGTTCCACAGATACGCAGTATTTT

v_gene: TRBV11-2
d_gene: .
j_gene: TRBJ2-3
abundance: .
CDR3aa: CASSLDPGIDTQYF
CDR3nt: TGTGCCAGCAGCTTAGACCCAGGGATAGATACGCAGTATTTT

v_gene: TRBV7-9
d_gene: .
j_gene: TRBJ2-1
abundance: medium-sized
CDR3aa: CASQPSNEQFF
CDR3nt: TGTGCCAGCCAGCCTAGCAATGAGCAGTTCTTC

v_gene: TRBV2
d_gene: .
j_gene: TRBJ1-1
abundance: few
CDR3aa: CASRGQRMNTEAFF
CDR3nt: TGTGCCAGCCGAGGACAGAGGATGAACACTGAAGCTTTCTTT

v_gene: TRBV2
d_gene: TRBD1
j_gene: TRBJ1-4
abundance: .
CDR3aa: CASRKGAGNEKLFF
CDR3nt: TGTGCCAGCAGGAAGGGGGCTGGTAATGAAAAACTGTTTTTT

v_gene: TRBV2
d_gene: .
j_gene: TRBJ1-1
abundance: .
CDR3aa: CASSESNTEAFF
CDR3nt: TGTGCCAGCAGTGAGTCTAACACTGAAGCTTTCTTT

v_gene: TRBV28
d_gene: TRBD1
j_gene: TRBJ2-5
abundance: .
CDR3aa: CASSSHRGETQYF
CDR3nt: TGTGCCAGCAGTTCACACAGGGGGGAGACCCAGTACTTC

v_gene: TRBV2
d_gene: .
j_gene: TRBJ2-5
abundance: .
CDR3aa: CASSLTETQYF
CDR3nt: TGTGCCAGCAGTCTGACGGAGACCCAGTACTTC

v_gene: TRBV7-8
d_gene: .
j_gene: TRBJ2-5
abundance: .
CDR3aa: CASDGASIQETQYF
CDR3nt: TGTGCCAGTGACGGGGCTAGCATTCAAGAGACCCAGTACTTC

v_gene: TRBV7-3
d_gene: .
j_gene: TRBJ2-2
abundance: .
CDR3aa: CASSLSGGSTGELFF
CDR3nt: TGTGCCAGCAGCTTATCAGGCGGGTCCACCGGGGAGCTGTTTTTT

v_gene: TRBV9
d_gene: .
j_gene: TRBJ2-7
abundance: .
CDR3aa: CASSLHQTGEQYF
CDR3nt: TGTGCCAGCAGCCTTCACCAGACGGGCGAGCAGTACTTC

v_gene: TRBV15
d_gene: .
j_gene: TRBJ2-7
abundance: .
CDR3aa: CATSRVGQGGNEQYF
CDR3nt: TGTGCCACCAGCAGAGTTGGTCAGGGGGGCAACGAGCAGTACTTC

v_gene: TRBV7-6
d_gene: .
j_gene: TRBJ1-1
abundance: .
CDR3aa: CASSLSGVETEAFF
CDR3nt: TGTGCCAGCAGCTTATCAGGGGTGGAGACTGAAGCTTTCTTT

v_gene: TRBV9
d_gene: TRBD2
j_gene: TRBJ2-2
abundance: .
CDR3aa: CASSGLAASPTGELFF
CDR3nt: TGTGCCAGCAGTGGGCTAGCGGCTTCTCCCACCGGGGAGCTGTTTTTT